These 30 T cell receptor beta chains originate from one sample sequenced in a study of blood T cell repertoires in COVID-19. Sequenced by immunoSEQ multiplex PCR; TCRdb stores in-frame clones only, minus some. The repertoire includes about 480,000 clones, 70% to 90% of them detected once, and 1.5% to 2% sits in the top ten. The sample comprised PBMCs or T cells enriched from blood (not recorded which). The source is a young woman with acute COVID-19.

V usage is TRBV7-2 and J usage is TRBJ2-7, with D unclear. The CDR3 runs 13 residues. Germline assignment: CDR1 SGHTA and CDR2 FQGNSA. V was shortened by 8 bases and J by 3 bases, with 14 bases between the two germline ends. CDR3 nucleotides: TGTGCCAGCTCCCGCGGCAGCATCTACGAGCAGTACTTC. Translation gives CASSRGSIYEQYF. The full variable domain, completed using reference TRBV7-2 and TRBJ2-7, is GAGVSQSPSNKVTEKGKDVELRCDPISGHTALYWYRQSLGQGLEFLIYFQGNSAPDKSGLPSDRFSAERTGGSVSTLTIQRTQQEDSAVYLCASSRGSIYEQYFGPGTRLTVT.

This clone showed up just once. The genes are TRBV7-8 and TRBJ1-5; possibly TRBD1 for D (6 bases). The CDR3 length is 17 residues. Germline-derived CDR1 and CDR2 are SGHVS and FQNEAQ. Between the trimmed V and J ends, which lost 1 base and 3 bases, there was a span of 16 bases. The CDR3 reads CASSLESAGVYNQPQHF. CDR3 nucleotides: TGTGCCAGCAGCTTAGAATCGGCAGGGGTCTACAATCAGCCCCAGCATTTT. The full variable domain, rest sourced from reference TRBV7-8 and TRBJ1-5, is GAGVSQSPRYKVAKRGQDVALRCDPISGHVSLFWYQQALGQGPEFLTYFQNEAQLDKSGLPSDRFFAERPEGSVSTLKIQRTQQEDSAVYLCASSLESAGVYNQPQHFGDGTRLSIL.

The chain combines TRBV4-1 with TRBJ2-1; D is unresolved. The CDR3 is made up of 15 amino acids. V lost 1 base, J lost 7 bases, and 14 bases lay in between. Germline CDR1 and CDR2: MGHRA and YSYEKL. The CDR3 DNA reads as TGCGCCAGCAGCCAAGCGAGTTTGCCGACAAATGAGCAGTTCTTC. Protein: CASSQASLPTNEQFF.

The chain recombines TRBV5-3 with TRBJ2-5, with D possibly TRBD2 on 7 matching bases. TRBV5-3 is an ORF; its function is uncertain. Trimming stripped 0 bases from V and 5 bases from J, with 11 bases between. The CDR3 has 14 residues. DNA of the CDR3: TGTGCCAGAAGCTTGGCCGCGGGGGCGGAGACCCAGTACTTC. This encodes CARSLAAGAETQYF.

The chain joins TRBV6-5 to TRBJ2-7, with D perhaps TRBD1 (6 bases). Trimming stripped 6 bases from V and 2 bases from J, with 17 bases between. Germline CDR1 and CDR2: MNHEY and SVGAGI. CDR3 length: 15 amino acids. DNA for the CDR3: TGTGCCAGCAGAACAACAGGGATTGGGGCCTACGAGCAGTACTTC. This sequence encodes CASRTTGIGAYEQYF.

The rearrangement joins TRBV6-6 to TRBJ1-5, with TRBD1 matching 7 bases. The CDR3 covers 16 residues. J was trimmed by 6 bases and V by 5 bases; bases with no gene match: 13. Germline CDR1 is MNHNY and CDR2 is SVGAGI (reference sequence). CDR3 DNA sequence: TGTGCCAGCAGTCCCCAGACAGGGTCGACAGGTCAGCCCCAGCATTTT. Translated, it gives CASSPQTGSTGQPQHF.

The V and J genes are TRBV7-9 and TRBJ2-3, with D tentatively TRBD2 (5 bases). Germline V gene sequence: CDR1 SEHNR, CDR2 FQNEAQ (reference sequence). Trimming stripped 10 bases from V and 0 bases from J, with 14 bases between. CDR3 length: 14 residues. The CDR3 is CAILPGTSTDTQYF. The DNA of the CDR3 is TGTGCCATCCTACCGGGAACTAGCACAGATACGCAGTATTTT.

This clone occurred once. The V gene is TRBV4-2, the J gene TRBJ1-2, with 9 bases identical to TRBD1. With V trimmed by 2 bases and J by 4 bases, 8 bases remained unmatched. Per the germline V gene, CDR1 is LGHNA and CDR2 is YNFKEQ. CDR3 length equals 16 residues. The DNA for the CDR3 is TGTGCCAGCAGCCAACGCACGGACAGGGGAGTCTATGGCTACACCTTC. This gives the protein CASSQRTDRGVYGYTF.

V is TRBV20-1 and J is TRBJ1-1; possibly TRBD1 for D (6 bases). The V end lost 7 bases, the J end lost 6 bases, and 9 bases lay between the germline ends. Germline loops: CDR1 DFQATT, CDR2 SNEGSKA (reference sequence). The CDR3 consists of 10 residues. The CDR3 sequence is CSGGGPEAFF. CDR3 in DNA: TGCAGTGGCGGGGGCCCTGAAGCTTTCTTT.

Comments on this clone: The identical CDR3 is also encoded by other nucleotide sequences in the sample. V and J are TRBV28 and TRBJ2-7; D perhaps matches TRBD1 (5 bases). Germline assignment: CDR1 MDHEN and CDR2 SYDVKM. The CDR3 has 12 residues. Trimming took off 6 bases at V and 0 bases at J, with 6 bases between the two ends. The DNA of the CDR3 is TGTGCCAGCAGCCAGGGCTCCTACGAGCAGTACTTC. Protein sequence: CASSQGSYEQYF.

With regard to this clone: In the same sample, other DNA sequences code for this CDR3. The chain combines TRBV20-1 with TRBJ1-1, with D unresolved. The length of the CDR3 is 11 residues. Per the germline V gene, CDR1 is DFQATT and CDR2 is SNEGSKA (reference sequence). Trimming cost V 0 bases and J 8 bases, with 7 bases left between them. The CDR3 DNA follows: TGCAGTGCTAGAGACAGTCCCGAAGCTTTCTTT. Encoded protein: CSARDSPEAFF.

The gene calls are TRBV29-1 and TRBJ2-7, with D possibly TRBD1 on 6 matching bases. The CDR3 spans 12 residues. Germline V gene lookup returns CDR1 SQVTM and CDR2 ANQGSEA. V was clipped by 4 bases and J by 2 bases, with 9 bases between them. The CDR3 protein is CSVVQGPYEQYF. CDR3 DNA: TGCAGCGTTGTGCAGGGGCCCTACGAGCAGTACTTC.

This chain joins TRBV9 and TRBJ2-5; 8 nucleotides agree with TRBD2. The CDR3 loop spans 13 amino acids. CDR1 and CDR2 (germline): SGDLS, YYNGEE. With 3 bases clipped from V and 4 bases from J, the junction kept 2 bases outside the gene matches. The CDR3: CASSESGGETQYF. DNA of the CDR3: TGTGCCAGCAGCGAGAGCGGGGGAGAGACCCAGTACTTC.

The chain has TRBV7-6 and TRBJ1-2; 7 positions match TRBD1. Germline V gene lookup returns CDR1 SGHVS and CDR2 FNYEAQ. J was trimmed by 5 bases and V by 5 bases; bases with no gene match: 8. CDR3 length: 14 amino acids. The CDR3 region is CASSPGQAGYGYTF. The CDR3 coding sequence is TGTGCCAGCAGCCCCGGACAGGCAGGGTATGGCTACACCTTC.

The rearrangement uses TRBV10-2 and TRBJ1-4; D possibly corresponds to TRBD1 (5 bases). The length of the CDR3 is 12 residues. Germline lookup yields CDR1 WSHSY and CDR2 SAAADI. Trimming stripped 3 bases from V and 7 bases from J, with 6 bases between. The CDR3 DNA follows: TGCGCCAGCAGTGACAGGGCTGAAAAACTGTTTTTT. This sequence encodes CASSDRAEKLFF.

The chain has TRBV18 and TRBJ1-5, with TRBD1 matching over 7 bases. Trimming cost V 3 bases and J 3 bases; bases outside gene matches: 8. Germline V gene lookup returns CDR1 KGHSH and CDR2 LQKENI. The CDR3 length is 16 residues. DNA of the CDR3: TGTGCCAGCTCACCGCCAGGGACAGCCTCCAATCAGCCCCAGCATTTT. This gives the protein CASSPPGTASNQPQHF.

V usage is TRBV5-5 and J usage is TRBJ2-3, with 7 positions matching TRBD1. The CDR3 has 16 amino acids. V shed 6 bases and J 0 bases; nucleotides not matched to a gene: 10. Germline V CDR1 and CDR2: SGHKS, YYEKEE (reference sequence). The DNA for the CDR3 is TGTGCCAGCACTCCCTCCCAGGGACAGAGCACAGATACGCAGTATTTT. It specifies CASTPSQGQSTDTQYF.

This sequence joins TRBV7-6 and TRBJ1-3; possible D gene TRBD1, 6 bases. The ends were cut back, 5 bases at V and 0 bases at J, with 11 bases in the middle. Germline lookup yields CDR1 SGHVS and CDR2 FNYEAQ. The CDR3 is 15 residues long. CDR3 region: CASSRGATSGNTIYF. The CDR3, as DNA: TGTGCCAGCAGCCGGGGGGCGACCTCTGGAAACACCATATATTTT.

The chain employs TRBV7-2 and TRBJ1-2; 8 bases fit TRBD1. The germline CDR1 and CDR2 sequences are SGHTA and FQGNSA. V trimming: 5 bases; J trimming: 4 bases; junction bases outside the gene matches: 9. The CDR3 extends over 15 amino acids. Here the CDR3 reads CASSQYRTGIYGYTF. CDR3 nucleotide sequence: TGTGCCAGCAGCCAATACCGGACAGGGATCTATGGCTACACCTTC.

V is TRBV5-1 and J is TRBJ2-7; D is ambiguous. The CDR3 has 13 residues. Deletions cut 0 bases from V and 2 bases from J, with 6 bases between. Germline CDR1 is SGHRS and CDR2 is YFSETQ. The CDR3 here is CASSLDTTYEQYF. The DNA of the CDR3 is TGCGCCAGCAGCTTGGACACCACCTACGAGCAGTACTTC.

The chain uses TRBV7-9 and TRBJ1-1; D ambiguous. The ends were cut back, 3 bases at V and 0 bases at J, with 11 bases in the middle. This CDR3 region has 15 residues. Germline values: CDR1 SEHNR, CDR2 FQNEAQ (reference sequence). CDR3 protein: CASSLSSVMNTEAFF. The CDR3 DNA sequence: TGTGCCAGCAGCTTGTCCTCGGTGATGAACACTGAAGCTTTCTTT.

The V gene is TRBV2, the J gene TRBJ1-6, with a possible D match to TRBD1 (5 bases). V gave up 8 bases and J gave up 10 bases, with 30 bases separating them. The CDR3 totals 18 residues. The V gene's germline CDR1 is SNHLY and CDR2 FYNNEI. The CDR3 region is CASLRDSWGGMEKSPLHF. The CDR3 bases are TGTGCCAGCCTCCGGGATTCGTGGGGGGGGATGGAAAAATCACCCCTCCACTTT.

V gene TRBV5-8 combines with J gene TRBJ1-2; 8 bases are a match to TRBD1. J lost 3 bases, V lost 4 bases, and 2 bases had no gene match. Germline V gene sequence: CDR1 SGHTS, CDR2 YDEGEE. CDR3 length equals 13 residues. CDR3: CASSPDRDYGYTF. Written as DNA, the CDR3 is TGTGCCAGCAGCCCGGACAGGGACTATGGCTACACCTTC.

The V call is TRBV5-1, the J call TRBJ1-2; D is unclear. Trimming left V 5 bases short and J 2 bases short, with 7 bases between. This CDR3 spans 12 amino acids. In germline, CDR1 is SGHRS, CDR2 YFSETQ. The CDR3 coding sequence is TGCGCCAGCAGTGAAGCAAACTATGGCTACACCTTC. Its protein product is CASSEANYGYTF.

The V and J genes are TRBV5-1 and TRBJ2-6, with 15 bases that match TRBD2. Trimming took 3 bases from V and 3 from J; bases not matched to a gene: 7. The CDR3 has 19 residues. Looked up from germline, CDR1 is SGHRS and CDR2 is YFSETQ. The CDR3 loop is CASSSIPGLAGGGANVLTF. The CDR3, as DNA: TGCGCCAGCAGCTCCATTCCGGGACTAGCGGGAGGTGGGGCCAACGTCCTGACTTTC. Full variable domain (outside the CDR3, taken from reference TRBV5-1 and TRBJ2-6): KAGVTQTPRYLIKTRGQQVTLSCSPISGHRSVSWYQQTPGQGLQFLFEYFSETQRNKGNFPGRFSGRQFSNSRSEMNVSTLELGDSALYLCASSSIPGLAGGGANVLTFGAGSRLTVL.

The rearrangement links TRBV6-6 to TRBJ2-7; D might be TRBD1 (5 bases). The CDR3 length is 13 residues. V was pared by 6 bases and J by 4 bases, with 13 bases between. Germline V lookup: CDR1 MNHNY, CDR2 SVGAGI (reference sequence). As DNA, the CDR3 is TGTGCCAGCAGAAGACAGAGCTATTACGAGCAGTACTTC. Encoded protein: CASRRQSYYEQYF.

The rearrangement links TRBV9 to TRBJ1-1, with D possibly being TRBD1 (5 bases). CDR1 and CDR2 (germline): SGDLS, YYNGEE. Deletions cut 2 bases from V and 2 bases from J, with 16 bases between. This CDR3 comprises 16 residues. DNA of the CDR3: TGTGCCAGCAGCGTCCGGACTGGAGGGGATAACACTGAAGCTTTCTTT. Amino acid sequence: CASSVRTGGDNTEAFF.

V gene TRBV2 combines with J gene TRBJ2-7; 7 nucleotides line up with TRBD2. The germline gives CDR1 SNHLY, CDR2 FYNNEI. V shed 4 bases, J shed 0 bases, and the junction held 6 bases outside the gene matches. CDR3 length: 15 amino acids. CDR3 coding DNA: TGTGCCAGCAGTGGTGAGGGAGGGAACTCCTACGAGCAGTACTTC. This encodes CASSGEGGNSYEQYF.

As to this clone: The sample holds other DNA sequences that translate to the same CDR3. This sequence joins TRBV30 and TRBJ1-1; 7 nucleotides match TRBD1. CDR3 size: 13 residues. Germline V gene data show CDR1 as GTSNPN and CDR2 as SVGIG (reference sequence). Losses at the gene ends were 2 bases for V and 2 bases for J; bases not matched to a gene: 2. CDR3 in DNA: TGTGCCTGGAGTCGACAGGGTAACACTGAAGCTTTCTTT. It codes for CAWSRQGNTEAFF.

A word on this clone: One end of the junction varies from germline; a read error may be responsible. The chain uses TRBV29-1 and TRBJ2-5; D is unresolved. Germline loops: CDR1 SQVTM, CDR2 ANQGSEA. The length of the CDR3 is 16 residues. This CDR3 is CSVPPLLRPLQKTQYF. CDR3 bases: TGCAGCGTTCCCCCCCTCTTGCGGCCTCTCCAAAAGACCCAGTACTTC.